This T cell receptor (beta chain) was found in a study of CD8 T cells in ankylosing spondylitis (TCRdb year 2017). Regarding the research as a whole: To find TCR variants linked to disease, the study profiled T cell receptor beta repertoires in ankylosing spondylitis patients and healthy donors. The whole study cohort included over a hundred healthy donors and over 20 ankylosing spondylitis patients. Peripheral blood was sampled, and synovial fluid was additionally collected from ankylosing spondylitis patients.

What the authors observed across the whole study: Some motif variants were previously reported in synovial fluid and blood of reactive arthritis patients, suggesting common disease-initiation mechanisms. The disease-linked clones showed a CD8+ phenotype and occurred at relatively low frequencies in peripheral blood. According to the report, matched synovial fluid samples from ankylosing spondylitis patients were significantly enriched for the disease-linked clones. A TCR beta motif made up of 7 to 9 highly homologous amino acid variants appeared to be characteristic of blood from ankylosing spondylitis patients.

The germline V gene yields SGHRS for CDR1 and YFSETQ for CDR2. Taken from cysteine to phenylalanine, the CDR3 has 16 residues. The DNA shown is the 48-base CDR3, in frame from base 1. V trim: 4 bases; J trim: 1 base; unmatched bases: 8. These reads were obtained on an Illumina HiSeq 2500. Quantitative 5'-RACE with molecular barcodes was the method used to prepare the TCR beta libraries. Per the source publication's procedure: Disease-linked TCR variants were identified with a new computational method built on a probabilistic model of VDJ rearrangement. TCRdb reran the public reads through fastp at Q25 and MiXCR, keeping productive beta chains. Rows are unified per CDR3 protein, each entry keeping the most common DNA and genes. Here the V and J calls rest on TCRdb's processing, not on the authors' analysis. The sample table shows about 330,000 distinct CDR3 sequences, and 8% are seen once. Together, the top ten hold roughly 14% of the sample.

With respect to this clonotype: The antigen it recognizes is unknown. No much larger clone exists at a distance of one base, and base qualities are not known.

This receptor was taken from a male donor with ankylosing spondylitis. The sample taken for sequencing was blood, either unsorted or a sorted T cell fraction (not recorded which). The rearranged segments are TRBV5-1 and TRBJ2-1, and 7 junction bases match TRBD1. The bases read TGCGCCAGCAGCCAGTCCCCAGGGGGTTCCTACAATGAGCAGTTCTTC. Translation gives CASSQSPGGSYNEQFF.